One sample yielded the 31 T cell receptor beta chains listed below, sequenced in a study of blood T cell repertoires in COVID-19. Here immunoSEQ multiplex PCR was the method, and the copy in TCRdb shows in-frame clones only, minus some. The sample lists 250,000 to 350,000 clones, about 80% occurring once. The sequenced sample consisted of peripheral blood. Receptors were obtained from a person aged 70 to 79 with COVID-19, enrolled during active disease.

This clone was picked up one time. V gene TRBV7-2 combines with J gene TRBJ2-7; 8 bases map to TRBD1. Trimming cost V 1 base and J 2 bases; bases outside gene matches: 4. Germline loops: CDR1 SGHTA, CDR2 FQGNSA. The CDR3 is 15 residues long. In nucleotides, the CDR3 is TGTGCCAGCAGCTTAGGGACAGGGATCGCCTACGAGCAGTACTTC. This translates into CASSLGTGIAYEQYF.

This chain links TRBV11-3 with TRBJ2-1, with D hard to call. There are 12 residues in the CDR3. Germline V gene data show CDR1 as SGHNT and CDR2 as YENEEA. Trimming pared 3 bases from V and 8 bases from J, leaving 8 bases between. This CDR3 reads CASSFLSDEQFF. In DNA, the CDR3 is TGTGCCAGCAGCTTCCTTTCCGATGAGCAGTTCTTC.

The chain employs TRBV19 and TRBJ1-2; D is uncertain. V was trimmed by 1 base and J by 3 bases, leaving 6 bases between them. The CDR3 is made up of 13 amino acids. Germline V gene lookup returns CDR1 LNHDA and CDR2 SQIVND (reference sequence). The CDR3 nucleotides read TGTGCCAGTAGTATAGGCGGGGACTATGGCTACACCTTC. This encodes CASSIGGDYGYTF. Filled out from reference TRBV19 and TRBJ1-2, the complete variable domain reads DGGITQSPKYLFRKEGQNVTLSCEQNLNHDAMYWYRQDPGQGLRLIYYSQIVNDFQKGDIAEGYSVSREKKESFPLTVTSAQKNPTAFYLCASSIGGDYGYTFGSGTRLTVV.

The chain uses TRBV7-2 and TRBJ2-5; 11 nucleotides line up with TRBD2. With V trimmed by 7 bases and J by 4 bases, 14 bases remained unmatched. CDR1 is SGHTA and CDR2 is FQGNSA in the germline V gene. This CDR3 is 17 amino acids long. The CDR3 nucleotides are TGTGCCAGCACCCCCCCCGGGCTAGCGGGGGGTCTAGAGACCCAGTACTTC. This encodes CASTPPGLAGGLETQYF.

The chain carries TRBV30 and TRBJ1-2; a possible D gene is TRBD1 (6 bases). The CDR3 runs to 16 residues. Germline CDR1 GTSNPN, CDR2 SVGIG (reference sequence). Trimming shortened V by 2 bases and J by 0 bases, and 16 bases separated the two germline ends. In DNA form, the CDR3 reads TGTGCCTGGAGTAGAGACAGGAACCCAACTAACTATGGCTACACCTTC. It specifies CAWSRDRNPTNYGYTF.

This chain links TRBV24-1 with TRBJ2-1, with 9 nucleotides matching TRBD1. V was clipped by 5 bases and J by 2 bases; unmatched bases: 9. The CDR3 is 17 amino acids. CDR1 KGHDR and CDR2 SFDVKD come from the germline V gene. The CDR3 DNA follows: TGTGCCACCAGTGGCCGGACAGGGGCCGGAACCTACAATGAGCAGTTCTTC. Amino acid sequence: CATSGRTGAGTYNEQFF.

This chain uses TRBV5-1 with TRBJ1-6, with TRBD1 identical over 8 bases. The ends lost 3 bases at V and 7 bases at J; junction bases unmatched: 6. The CDR3 extends over 15 amino acids. Germline CDR1 is SGHRS and CDR2 is YFSETQ. This CDR3 is CASSYSGGGNSPLHF. The CDR3 nucleotides are TGCGCCAGCAGCTACTCAGGGGGCGGAAATTCACCCCTCCACTTT.

The rearrangement joins TRBV7-8 to TRBJ2-3, with 13 nucleotides matching TRBD2. Trimming took 1 base from V and 2 from J; bases not matched to a gene: 3. CDR3 length: 17 residues. The V gene's germline CDR1 is SGHVS and CDR2 FQNEAQ. Written as DNA, the CDR3 is TGTGCCAGCAGCTTAGTTACTAGCGGGAGGGCCACAGATACGCAGTATTTT. It is translated as CASSLVTSGRATDTQYF.

The genes are TRBV2 and TRBJ2-1, with D possibly TRBD1 on 6 matching bases. Germline V gene sequence: CDR1 SNHLY, CDR2 FYNNEI. The CDR3 is 16 residues long. V was pared by 1 base and J by 0 bases, with 10 bases between. CDR3 nucleotides: TGTGCCAGCAGTGAAGGGGACAAAAGCTCCTACAATGAGCAGTTCTTC. This translates into CASSEGDKSSYNEQFF.

This chain links TRBV19 with TRBJ1-1, with no clear D. This CDR3 is built from 14 residues. V was pared by 5 bases and J by 7 bases, with 17 bases between. CDR1 and CDR2 from the germline V gene are LNHDA and SQIVND (reference sequence). The CDR3 spells CASSREYNSGEAFF. The CDR3 DNA is TGTGCCAGTAGTCGAGAGTACAACAGCGGTGAAGCTTTCTTT. Based on the CDR3 plus reference TRBV19 and TRBJ1-1, the full variable domain is DGGITQSPKYLFRKEGQNVTLSCEQNLNHDAMYWYRQDPGQGLRLIYYSQIVNDFQKGDIAEGYSVSREKKESFPLTVTSAQKNPTAFYLCASSREYNSGEAFFGQGTRLTVV.

J is TRBJ2-7 and V is TRBV6-5; TRBD1 might be the D (5 bases). The length of the CDR3 is 13 residues. Per the germline V gene, CDR1 is MNHEY and CDR2 is SVGAGI. V was trimmed by 6 bases and J by 0 bases, leaving 9 bases between them. The CDR3 DNA sequence: TGTGCCAGCAGCAGGGCGCCCTCCTACGAGCAGTACTTC. Translating gives CASSRAPSYEQYF.

The chain couples TRBV6-5 to TRBJ1-5; D is unclear. V was trimmed by 2 bases and J by 0 bases, leaving 8 bases between them. There are 15 residues in the CDR3. Germline CDR1 is MNHEY and CDR2 is SVGAGI. CDR3 in amino acids: CASSYDQYSNQPQHF. The DNA of the CDR3 is TGTGCCAGCAGTTACGATCAGTATAGCAATCAGCCCCAGCATTTT.

The chain links TRBV6-4 to TRBJ2-7; 10 bases fit TRBD1. CDR3 length: 14 residues. CDR1 is MRHNA and CDR2 is SNTAGT in the germline V gene. After removal of 6 bases from V and 5 bases from J, the junction contained 7 bases not matched to a gene. The CDR3 spells CASSPGGTGDEQYF. The CDR3 DNA is TGTGCCAGCAGCCCGGGGGGGACAGGGGACGAGCAGTACTTC.

The chain uses TRBV28 and TRBJ1-5; tentative D call: TRBD1 (5 bases). V lost 6 bases, J lost 7 bases, and 13 bases lay in between. The CDR3 consists of 13 residues. Germline V gene lookup returns CDR1 MDHEN and CDR2 SYDVKM. The CDR3 bases are TGTGCCAGCAGGTCCGGGACTTTACAGCCCCAGCATTTT. Protein product: CASRSGTLQPQHF.

The V and J genes are TRBV5-1 and TRBJ2-3, with TRBD2 matching over 8 bases. The V gene's germline CDR1 is SGHRS and CDR2 YFSETQ. With 2 bases clipped from V and 4 bases from J, the junction kept 6 bases outside the gene matches. CDR3 size: 15 residues. In DNA form, the CDR3 reads TGCGCCAGCAGCTTATCGGGGGGGCAGCCAGATACGCAGTATTTT. Encoded protein: CASSLSGGQPDTQYF.

V is TRBV6-5 and J is TRBJ1-5; D is ambiguous. V was shortened by 6 bases and J by 3 bases, with 12 bases between the two germline ends. Germline V gene sequence: CDR1 MNHEY, CDR2 SVGAGI. CDR3 length equals 14 residues. The CDR3 DNA reads TGTGCCAGCAGGGGTGGAGGGAACAATCAGCCCCAGCATTTT. Its protein product is CASRGGGNNQPQHF.

This chain joins TRBV5-8 and TRBJ1-3; D not resolved. The CDR3 runs 15 residues. Trimming pared 4 bases from V and 1 base from J, leaving 12 bases between. From germline, CDR1 is SGHTS and CDR2 YDEGEE. In DNA, the CDR3 is TGTGCCAGCAGCCCCAGAGGGCTATCTGGAAACACCATATATTTT. Translated: CASSPRGLSGNTIYF.

The chain carries TRBV27 and TRBJ2-7, with 8 bases lining up with TRBD1. The V segment lost 2 bases and the J segment 6 bases; nucleotides outside the gene matches: 12. Germline CDR1 reads MNHEY; CDR2 reads SMNVEV (reference sequence). The CDR3 contains 16 residues. The CDR3 region has the DNA TGTGCCAGCAGTTTAATTCCCTCGACAGGGGTGGGCGAGCAGTACTTC. Amino acids: CASSLIPSTGVGEQYF.

The chain joins TRBV6-2 or TRBV6-3 to TRBJ2-1; 9 nucleotides align to TRBD2. Germline CDR1 reads MNHEY; CDR2 reads SVGEGT. The V segment lost 4 bases and the J segment 7 bases; nucleotides outside the gene matches: 17. The CDR3 extends over 18 amino acids. CDR3 sequence: CASSFPGTIAGVGNEQFF. As DNA, the CDR3 is TGTGCCAGCAGTTTCCCCGGAACTATAGCGGGAGTCGGAAATGAGCAGTTCTTC.

The chain links TRBV6-2 or TRBV6-3 to TRBJ2-2; 7 positions agree with TRBD1. CDR1 is MNHEY, CDR2 SVGEGT, per germline. With V trimmed by 6 bases and J by 1 base, 5 bases remained unmatched. This CDR3 spans 15 amino acids. CDR3 protein: CASSSRDRNTGELFF. CDR3 DNA sequence: TGTGCCAGCAGCTCCCGGGACAGGAACACCGGGGAGCTGTTTTTT.

The genes are TRBV5-1 and TRBJ2-5; TRBD2 aligns across 10 bases. Germline CDR1 is SGHRS and CDR2 is YFSETQ. The CDR3 totals 17 residues. The V segment lost 1 base and the J segment 2 bases; nucleotides outside the gene matches: 8. The CDR3 reads CASSLSSGGLQQETQYF. CDR3 coding DNA: TGCGCCAGCAGCTTGTCTAGCGGGGGACTCCAGCAAGAGACCCAGTACTTC.

The rearrangement joins TRBV25-1 to TRBJ1-4, with a weak D call TRBD1 (5 bases). Looked up from germline, CDR1 is MGHDK and CDR2 is SYGVNS. V lost 1 base and J 1 base, leaving 7 bases between the germline ends. The CDR3 runs to 15 residues. The CDR3 region is CASSESGGTNEKLFF. The CDR3 region has the DNA TGTGCCAGCAGTGAATCGGGGGGAACTAATGAAAAACTGTTTTTT.

The rearrangement uses TRBV5-1 and TRBJ2-1; 7 bases match TRBD2. Germline values: CDR1 SGHRS, CDR2 YFSETQ. J was trimmed by 2 bases and V by 5 bases; bases with no gene match: 7. This CDR3 comprises 15 residues. Written as DNA, the CDR3 is TGCGCCAGCAGTAAAAGCGGGGCGGCCTACAATGAGCAGTTCTTC. It translates to CASSKSGAAYNEQFF.

The V call is TRBV12-3 or TRBV12-4, the J call TRBJ2-1, with 9 positions matching TRBD2. The CDR3 is made up of 12 amino acids. With 10 bases clipped from V and 9 bases from J, the junction kept 7 bases outside the gene matches. The CDR3 reads CATSASGAEQFF. CDR3 sequence (DNA): TGTGCCACCTCAGCTAGCGGGGCTGAGCAGTTCTTC.

This chain uses TRBV12-3 or TRBV12-4 with TRBJ2-1, with D perhaps matching TRBD1 (5 bases). The V end lost 7 bases, the J end lost 7 bases, and 8 bases lay between the germline ends. This CDR3 spans 11 amino acids. CDR3 in DNA: TGTGCCAGCACCAAGGGGAATGAGCAGTTCTTC. It specifies CASTKGNEQFF.

The V gene is TRBV11-2, the J gene TRBJ2-4; TRBD1 might be the D (5 bases). Per germline, CDR1 SGHAT and CDR2 FQNNGV. V was trimmed by 6 bases and J by 0 bases, leaving 12 bases between them. This CDR3 has 15 residues. The CDR3 region has the DNA TGTGCCAGCAGTCCCGCCCAGGGAGCCAAAAACATTCAGTACTTC. It is translated as CASSPAQGAKNIQYF. Drawing the rest from reference TRBV11-2 and TRBJ2-4, the complete variable domain is EAGVAQSPRYKIIEKRQSVAFWCNPISGHATLYWYQQILGQGPKLLIQFQNNGVVDDSQLPKDRFSAERLKGVDSTLKIQPAKLEDSAVYLCASSPAQGAKNIQYFGAGTRLSVL.

This chain links TRBV27 with TRBJ1-1; 7 positions match TRBD1. This CDR3 has 13 residues. CDR1 and CDR2 (germline): MNHEY, SMNVEV (reference sequence). V was pared by 7 bases and J by 4 bases, with 6 bases of the junction left unmatched. CDR3 loop: CASNGQEGTEAFF. Written as DNA, the CDR3 is TGTGCCAGCAACGGACAGGAGGGCACTGAAGCTTTCTTT.

This clone has just one count. The J gene is TRBJ1-5, the V gene TRBV29-1; 9 nucleotides align to TRBD1. V was clipped by 5 bases and J by 2 bases; unmatched bases: 1. CDR3 length equals 13 residues. Germline assignment: CDR1 SQVTM and CDR2 ANQGSEA. CDR3 nucleotides: TGCAGCGTTCGACAGGGGGGCAATCAGCCCCAGCATTTT. This gives the protein CSVRQGGNQPQHF.

The chain couples TRBV4-1 to TRBJ2-1; 11 bases are a match to TRBD1. This CDR3 is built from 19 residues. Germline lookup yields CDR1 MGHRA and CDR2 YSYEKL. V lost 4 bases and J lost 8; bases outside the gene matches: 19. The CDR3 loop reads CASSPGPFAGTGGGDEQFF. The CDR3 region has the DNA TGCGCCAGCAGCCCAGGACCGTTTGCCGGGACAGGGGGTGGGGATGAGCAGTTCTTC.

V usage is TRBV6-2 or TRBV6-3 and J usage is TRBJ1-1, with D unclear. This CDR3 region has 13 residues. Germline values: CDR1 MNHEY, CDR2 SVGEGT. V was pared by 2 bases and J by 5 bases, with 9 bases between. The CDR3 DNA sequence: TGTGCCAGCAGTTACGCCCGGGTAACTGAAGCTTTCTTT. This sequence encodes CASSYARVTEAFF.

V usage is TRBV5-6 and J usage is TRBJ1-4; 8 positions match TRBD1. The CDR3 loop spans 14 amino acids. Trimming removed 5 bases from V and 4 bases from J; junction bases left unmatched: 4. Germline V gives CDR1 SGHDT, CDR2 YYEEEE. The CDR3 reads CASRQTGGNEKLFF. As DNA, the CDR3 is TGTGCCAGCAGACAAACAGGGGGTAATGAAAAACTGTTTTTT.